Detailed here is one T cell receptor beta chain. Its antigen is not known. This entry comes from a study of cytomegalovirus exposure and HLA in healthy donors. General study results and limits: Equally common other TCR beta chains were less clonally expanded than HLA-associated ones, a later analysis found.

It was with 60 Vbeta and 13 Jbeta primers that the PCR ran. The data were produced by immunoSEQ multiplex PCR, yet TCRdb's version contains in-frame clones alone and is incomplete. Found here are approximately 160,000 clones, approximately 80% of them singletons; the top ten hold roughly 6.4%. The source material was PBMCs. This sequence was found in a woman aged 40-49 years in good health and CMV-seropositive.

The chain's CDR3 is CASGGQGDEQYF. CDR3 sequence (DNA): TGTGCCAGTGGGGGACAGGGGGACGAGCAGTACTTC. This chain uses TRBV6-5 with TRBJ2-7, with 11 nucleotides matching TRBD1. The CDR3 is 12 residues long. CDR1 MNHEY and CDR2 SVGAGI come from the germline V gene. V lost 9 bases and J lost 5; bases outside the gene matches: 3.